A few counts support the clone carrying this TCR beta chain. Antigen unknown. Repertoires were generated with immunoSEQ multiplex PCR, while TCRdb's copy carries only in-frame clones and drops some. The table shows 68,000 or so clones, with about 89% occurring only once. The sample comes from a study of cytomegalovirus exposure and HLA in healthy donors. Whole-study context: A subsequent analysis stated that the 120 validation repertoires were run on the same platform as the roughly 670 first-cohort repertoires. Study-wide findings and caveats: The study listed 164 cytomegalovirus-associated TCR beta chains.

CDR1 and CDR2 (germline): ENHRY, SYGVKD. Trimming took 6 bases from V and 2 from J, leaving 11 bases between them. The CDR3 sequence is 14 residues long. This chain connects TRBV10-3 to TRBJ2-1; D is perhaps TRBD2 (5 bases). Sequences were obtained from PBMCs. This TCR was sampled from a young man in good health and CMV-seronegative. The DNA of the CDR3 is TGTGCCATCAGGGCGGGTGCCACCTACAATGAGCAGTTCTTC. As protein: CAIRAGATYNEQFF.